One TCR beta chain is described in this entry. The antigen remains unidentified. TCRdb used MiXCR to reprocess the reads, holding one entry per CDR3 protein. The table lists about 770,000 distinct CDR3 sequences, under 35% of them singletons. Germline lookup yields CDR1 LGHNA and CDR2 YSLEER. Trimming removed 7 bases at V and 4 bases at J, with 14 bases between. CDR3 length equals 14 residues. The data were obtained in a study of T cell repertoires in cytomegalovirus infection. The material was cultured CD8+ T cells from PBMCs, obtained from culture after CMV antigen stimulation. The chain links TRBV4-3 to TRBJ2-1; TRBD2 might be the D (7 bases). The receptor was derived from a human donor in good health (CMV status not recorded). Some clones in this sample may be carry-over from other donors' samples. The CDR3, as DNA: TGCGCCAGCAACGACGGGGGGCCTTACAATGAGCAGTTCTTC. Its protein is CASNDGGPYNEQFF.